This T cell receptor beta chain was sequenced for a study of T cell changes during pregnancy in multiple sclerosis. V lost 0 bases to trimming and J lost 7 bases, with 13 bases between them. CDR3 length equals 15 residues. Per the germline V gene, CDR1 is LGHNA and CDR2 is YSLEER. Clones were read by immunoSEQ multiplex PCR, and TCRdb kept only the in-frame ones, dropping some. This sample has 55,000 to 75,000 clones, with 91% found just once. This clonotype was obtained from a female donor in good health, enrolled as a control in a pregnancy study. The sequenced sample was peripheral blood, obtained after pregnancy. The V and J genes are TRBV4-3 and TRBJ2-1; weak D call: TRBD2 (6 bases). The CDR3 nucleotides read TGCGCCAGCAGCCAAGATCGAGGGGCGGGGAATGAGCAGTTCTTC. Its protein is CASSQDRGAGNEQFF.